Following are 27 T cell receptor beta chains from one sample sequenced in a study of T cell repertoires in cytomegalovirus infection. Via MiXCR, TCRdb re-called the reads, giving one row per CDR3 protein. The sample lists 150,000 or so distinct CDR3 sequences; roughly 18% were seen once. The specimen was CD8+ T cells from PBMCs. The source is a human donor in good health (CMV status not recorded). Some clones in this sample may be carry-over from other donors' samples.

There are a few counts of this clonotype. V gene TRBV14 combines with J gene TRBJ2-1, with D unclear. Trimming took off 3 bases at V and 12 bases at J, with 15 bases between the two ends. This CDR3 is 13 amino acids long. From germline, CDR1 is SGHDN and CDR2 FVKESK. CDR3 nucleotide sequence: TGTGCCAGCAGCCACCTTGGAACAGAAGGGCAGTTCTTC. Protein: CASSHLGTEGQFF.

The chain recombines TRBV7-2 with TRBJ2-1, with 7 bases fitting TRBD2. The CDR3 runs to 16 residues. The J segment lost 2 bases and the V segment lost 4 bases, leaving 8 bases of the junction unmatched. Germline CDR1 reads SGHTA; CDR2 reads FQGNSA. This chain's CDR3 is CASSYRGDRAYNEQFF. The CDR3 DNA is TGTGCCAGCAGCTACCGGGGGGACCGAGCCTACAATGAGCAGTTCTTC.

V gene TRBV13 combines with J gene TRBJ1-2, with D possibly TRBD1 on 5 matching bases. There are 15 residues in the CDR3. CDR1 is PRHDT and CDR2 is FYEKMQ in the germline V gene (reference sequence). V was trimmed by 2 bases and J by 0 bases, leaving 10 bases between them. The CDR3 coding sequence is TGTGCCAGCAGCTTAAGGGGAGTAGCTAACTATGGCTACACCTTC. This translates into CASSLRGVANYGYTF.

This clonotype was seen more than once but under ten times. V usage is TRBV19 and J usage is TRBJ2-7; tentatively, D is TRBD2 (5 bases). The CDR3 covers 14 residues. Trimming took 7 bases from V and 2 from J, leaving 15 bases between them. In germline, CDR1 is LNHDA, CDR2 SQIVND (reference sequence). The CDR3 protein is CASTIALGAYEQYF. The CDR3 nucleotides are TGTGCCAGTACTATCGCATTGGGAGCCTACGAGCAGTACTTC.

This rearrangement joins TRBV28 to TRBJ1-2; weak D call: TRBD1 (6 bases). The CDR3 spans 15 residues. V gave up 1 base and J gave up 6 bases, with 15 bases separating them. Per the germline V gene, CDR1 is MDHEN and CDR2 is SYDVKM. CDR3 nucleotide sequence: TGTGCCAGCAGTTTATTATTAGCGGGGGCGGATGGCTACACCTTC. As protein: CASSLLLAGADGYTF.

The rearrangement uses TRBV2 and TRBJ2-7; 7 bases are a match to TRBD1. V trimming: 5 bases; J trimming: 0 bases; junction bases outside the gene matches: 7. CDR1 is SNHLY and CDR2 is FYNNEI in the germline V gene. The CDR3 consists of 15 residues. The CDR3: CASSHGQASSYEQYF. The CDR3 nucleotides are TGTGCCAGCAGTCACGGACAGGCGAGCTCCTACGAGCAGTACTTC. Using reference TRBV2 and TRBJ2-7 for the parts outside the CDR3, the full variable domain is EPEVTQTPSHQVTQMGQEVILRCVPISNHLYFYWYRQILGQKVEFLVSFYNNEISEKSEIFDDQFSVERPDGSNFTLKIRSTKLEDSAMYFCASSHGQASSYEQYFGPGTRLTVT.

The chain has TRBV6-2 or TRBV6-3 and TRBJ2-3; the match to TRBD1 covers 7 bases. V shed 5 bases and J 1 base; nucleotides not matched to a gene: 6. The V gene's germline CDR1 is MNHEY and CDR2 SVGEGT. The CDR3 sequence is 15 residues long. In nucleotides, the CDR3 is TGTGCCAGCAGTCGGGACAGTCTTCGCACAGATACGCAGTATTTT. It yields the protein CASSRDSLRTDTQYF.

There are a few counts of this clonotype. The V call is TRBV7-2, the J call TRBJ2-5, with no clear D. The V gene lost 5 bases and the J gene lost 4 bases, with 14 bases spanning the gap. From germline, CDR1 is SGHTA and CDR2 FQGNSA. The CDR3 totals 14 residues. The CDR3 here is CASSPPHKRETQYF. CDR3 DNA sequence: TGTGCCAGCAGCCCCCCCCACAAAAGAGAGACCCAGTACTTC.

The chain recombines TRBV7-6 with TRBJ2-1; D gene ambiguous. Germline CDR1 reads SGHVS; CDR2 reads FNYEAQ. The CDR3 is made up of 13 amino acids. The V gene lost 4 bases and the J gene lost 7 bases, with 11 bases spanning the gap. The CDR3 sequence is CASSSSFLNEQFF. CDR3 DNA sequence: TGTGCCAGCAGCTCGTCCTTCTTGAATGAGCAGTTCTTC.

This clonotype was seen more than once but under ten times. The chain employs TRBV7-8 and TRBJ2-6, with D possibly matching TRBD2 (5 bases). There are 15 residues in the CDR3. CDR1 is SGHVS and CDR2 is FQNEAQ in the germline V gene. CDR3 sequence: CVVGLGRWGANVLTF. In DNA, the CDR3 is TGTGTAGTGGGGTTGGGGAGATGGGGGGCCAACGTCCTGACTTTC.

V usage is TRBV7-6 and J usage is TRBJ1-1, with D hard to call. Germline assignment: CDR1 SGHVS and CDR2 FNYEAQ. V was clipped by 5 bases and J by 3 bases, with 19 bases between them. This CDR3 has 16 residues. The CDR3: CASSPQLGWQDTEAFF. The CDR3 DNA sequence: TGTGCCAGCAGCCCCCAGTTGGGTTGGCAGGACACTGAAGCTTTCTTT.

This clonotype was recorded at least ten times. The chain joins TRBV7-2 to TRBJ2-7, with 7 bases fitting TRBD1. With V trimmed by 4 bases and J by 2 bases, 8 bases remained unmatched. There are 15 residues in the CDR3. Germline CDR1 SGHTA, CDR2 FQGNSA. The CDR3: CASSSSTGLPYEQYF. The CDR3 DNA reads as TGTGCCAGCAGCTCTTCGACAGGGCTACCCTACGAGCAGTACTTC.

This clonotype was observed a few times. V usage is TRBV6-2 or TRBV6-3 and J usage is TRBJ2-7; D possibly matches TRBD1 or TRBD2 (5 bases each). Deletions cut 2 bases from V and 6 bases from J, with 17 bases between. Germline CDR1 reads MNHEY; CDR2 reads SVGEGT. The CDR3 has 15 amino acids. DNA for the CDR3: TGTGCCAGCAGTTACCAGGGACGGATTCGATCCGAGCAGTACTTC. This encodes CASSYQGRIRSEQYF.

A few counts support this clonotype. This chain uses TRBV5-5 with TRBJ2-1; possibly TRBD1 for D (6 bases). The CDR3 spans 15 residues. V lost 0 bases to trimming and J lost 5 bases, with 12 bases between them. The germline CDR1 and CDR2 sequences are SGHKS and YYEKEE (reference sequence). Written as DNA, the CDR3 is TGTGCCAGCAGCTTGGTGCAGGGGAGCCACAATGAGCAGTTCTTC. It specifies CASSLVQGSHNEQFF.

The V gene is TRBV7-9, the J gene TRBJ1-1; D remains unclear. Germline values: CDR1 SEHNR, CDR2 FQNEAQ (reference sequence). V was cut by 2 bases and J by 3 bases, with 16 bases left in between. CDR3 length equals 16 residues. The CDR3: CASSLMAEIWDTEAFF. The DNA for the CDR3 is TGTGCCAGCAGCTTAATGGCGGAGATATGGGACACTGAAGCTTTCTTT.

The chain recombines TRBV20-1 with TRBJ2-7, with 9 bases matching TRBD2. The junction had 6 bases not matched to a gene; V was cut back by 5 bases and J by 4 bases. The CDR3 sequence is 13 residues long. The germline gives CDR1 DFQATT, CDR2 SNEGSKA (reference sequence). CDR3 DNA sequence: TGCAGTGCTTCCGGGACTAGCCAGTACGAGCAGTACTTC. This encodes CSASGTSQYEQYF.

The rearrangement joins TRBV15 to TRBJ2-1; TRBD2 matches at 8 bases. Germline V gene data show CDR1 as LNHNV and CDR2 as YYDKDF (reference sequence). The junction had 3 bases not matched to a gene; V was cut back by 5 bases and J by 0 bases. CDR3 size: 15 residues. The CDR3: CATSDGTSSYNEQFF. The CDR3, as DNA: TGTGCCACCAGCGACGGGACTAGCTCCTACAATGAGCAGTTCTTC.

This clonotype turned up a few times. The V gene is TRBV7-9, the J gene TRBJ2-5; D gene unclear. From germline, CDR1 is SEHNR and CDR2 FQNEAQ (reference sequence). This CDR3 is 13 amino acids long. Deletions cut 5 bases from V and 1 base from J, with 8 bases between. The CDR3 here is CASSRHTQETQYF. The CDR3 DNA is TGTGCCAGCAGCCGGCATACCCAAGAGACCCAGTACTTC.

Details on this clonotype: At one end the junction does not follow the germline gene, possibly because of a read error. The chain links TRBV11-2 to TRBJ1-5; TRBD1 might be the D (5 bases). This CDR3 has 14 amino acids. The germline gives CDR1 SGHAT, CDR2 FQNNGV. CDR3 residues: CANSYTGLNQPQHF. The CDR3 DNA follows: TGTGCCAACAGCTACACAGGCCTCAATCAGCCCCAGCATTTT.

The gene calls are TRBV28 and TRBJ2-1; 10 bases match TRBD2. The V gene end was trimmed by 8 bases and the J gene end by 5 bases; junction bases not matched to a gene: 12. This CDR3 is 16 amino acids long. CDR1 and CDR2 from the germline V gene are MDHEN and SYDVKM. CDR3 loop: CASEPSLTSGNNEQFF. CDR3 DNA: TGTGCCAGCGAACCAAGCCTCACTAGCGGGAACAATGAGCAGTTCTTC.

This clonotype showed up just a few times. The chain joins TRBV20-1 to TRBJ2-3; D unclear. There are 15 residues in the CDR3. With 2 bases removed from V and 1 base from J, the gap between germline ends came to 13 bases. Germline CDR1 reads DFQATT; CDR2 reads SNEGSKA (reference sequence). The CDR3 DNA sequence: TGCAGTGCTAGAAAAAAGCTCGGCGGCACAGATACGCAGTATTTT. Protein product: CSARKKLGGTDTQYF.

The rearrangement links TRBV6-4 to TRBJ2-1; D is tentatively TRBD1 or TRBD2 (5 bases each). The CDR3 is made up of 14 amino acids. Germline-derived CDR1 and CDR2 are MRHNA and SNTAGT. V lost 3 bases and J lost 8, with 14 bases in between. In DNA, the CDR3 is TGTGCCAGCAGTGAAGGGACCGGGGAGTATGAGCAGTTCTTC. It encodes CASSEGTGEYEQFF.

J is TRBJ2-1 and V is TRBV2; the D gene could be TRBD1 or TRBD2 (5 bases each). V lost 7 bases and J 2 bases, leaving 15 bases between the germline ends. The CDR3 is 15 amino acids. Germline CDR1 is SNHLY and CDR2 is FYNNEI. This CDR3 reads CASIQPRGTYNEQFF. DNA of the CDR3: TGTGCCAGCATCCAGCCGAGGGGAACCTACAATGAGCAGTTCTTC. Looking up the rest from reference TRBV2 and TRBJ2-1 gives the full variable domain: EPEVTQTPSHQVTQMGQEVILRCVPISNHLYFYWYRQILGQKVEFLVSFYNNEISEKSEIFDDQFSVERPDGSNFTLKIRSTKLEDSAMYFCASIQPRGTYNEQFFGPGTRLTVL.

V usage is TRBV6-2 or TRBV6-3 and J usage is TRBJ2-2; 14 bases fit TRBD2. After removal of 5 bases from V and 5 bases from J, the junction contained 4 bases not matched to a gene. The CDR3 has 16 residues. CDR1 MNHEY and CDR2 SVGEGT come from the germline V gene. This CDR3 reads CASSPRTSGGTGELFF. The DNA for the CDR3 is TGTGCCAGCAGTCCTCGGACTAGCGGGGGGACCGGGGAGCTGTTTTTT.

This clonotype showed up just a few times. J is TRBJ2-4 and V is TRBV7-2, with 15 nucleotides matching TRBD2. This CDR3 is 17 amino acids long. The V gene end was trimmed by 4 bases and the J gene end by 0 bases; junction bases not matched to a gene: 1. Germline values: CDR1 SGHTA, CDR2 FQGNSA. CDR3 protein: CASSWTSGGGAKNIQYF. Here the CDR3 DNA reads TGTGCCAGCAGCTGGACTAGCGGGGGGGGAGCCAAAAACATTCAGTACTTC.

The V and J genes are TRBV2 and TRBJ1-2; D not certain. The V gene lost 0 bases and the J gene lost 1 base, with 9 bases spanning the gap. Germline assignment: CDR1 SNHLY and CDR2 FYNNEI. The CDR3 totals 15 residues. CDR3 DNA: TGTGCCAGCAGTGAAGCTAAGTTATTTAACTATGGCTACACCTTC. Its protein is CASSEAKLFNYGYTF.

The sample holds many counts of this clonotype. V is TRBV7-6 and J is TRBJ1-1; 8 bases match TRBD1. Losses at the gene ends were 5 bases for V and 3 bases for J; bases not matched to a gene: 8. The CDR3 runs 15 residues. Germline CDR1 is SGHVS and CDR2 is FNYEAQ. CDR3 DNA sequence: TGTGCCAGCAGCGCGCGCAGGGGGCTTGACACTGAAGCTTTCTTT. Encoded protein: CASSARRGLDTEAFF.